The T cell receptor beta chain under discussion was sequenced for a study of PD-L1 blockade in urothelial cancer. About the research overall: Blood was evaluated 3 weeks (second dose) and 6 weeks after therapy began.

Clones were sequenced by immunoSEQ multiplex PCR, and TCRdb holds only the in-frame ones, with some missing. The data show 40,000 to 55,000 clones, about 89% seen once. The germline gives CDR1 MDHEN, CDR2 SYDVKM. The CDR3 has 18 residues. Trimming took 6 bases from V and 0 from J; bases not matched to a gene: 13. Documented time point: peripheral blood 6 weeks after treatment start. Source: PBMCs, taken around atezolizumab (anti-PD-L1) treatment. The V and J genes are TRBV28 and TRBJ2-3; 9 nucleotides align to TRBD2. The clonotype was recovered from a man aged 65-85 years with urothelial cancer. CDR3 nucleotides: TGTGCCAGCAGCCACGCGGGGCTAGCGGGACCAAGCACAGATACGCAGTATTTT. Translated, it gives CASSHAGLAGPSTDTQYF.